This T cell receptor (beta chain) was recovered during a study of beta chain features in type 1 diabetes. Reverse transcription of all isolated RNA meant that expressed TCRB transcripts were sequenced. Using immunoSEQ multiplex PCR, the repertoire was profiled, and TCRdb retains in-frame clones only, with some absent. The repertoire holds 140,000 to 150,000 clones, roughly 48% seen once, with approximately 0.4% in the top ten. This clone has a handful of counts. Antigen specificity is unknown. Study conclusions and caveats: TCRB repertoires of naive, central memory and Treg cells appeared more similar among patients than among healthy donors.

The receptor's source is a man aged 18 to 29 in good health. The sequenced sample was Tregs from blood.

Here the CDR3 reads CASSFLREDTQYF. The CDR3 bases are TGTGCCAGCAGCTTCCTGAGGGAAGATACGCAGTATTTT. The chain uses TRBV7-9 and TRBJ2-3, with TRBD2 as a possible D gene (5 bases). The germline V gene has CDR1 SEHNR and CDR2 FQNEAQ (reference sequence). The V end lost 3 bases, the J end lost 5 bases, and 9 bases lay between the germline ends. The CDR3 has 13 amino acids.